The source of this T cell receptor (beta chain) is a study of T cell repertoires in cytomegalovirus infection. V was clipped by 7 bases and J by 4 bases, with 11 bases between them. This CDR3 contains 13 residues. In germline, CDR1 is MNHEY, CDR2 SVGAGI. MiXCR, run by TCRdb on the reads, gives a single entry per CDR3 protein. The sample includes 350,000 to 550,000 distinct CDR3 sequences, roughly 30% of them seen just once. On this clonotype itself: Antigen: not known.

Overall study results and limits: CMV-specific TCR beta clonotypes restricted by HLA-C dominated the ex vivo response.

Sequencing was performed on PBMCs. The source is a human donor in good health (CMV status not recorded). Some clones in this sample may be carry-over from other donors' samples. The V call is TRBV6-5, the J call TRBJ1-5; D gene uncertain. The chain's CDR3 is CASKGKWNQPQHF. DNA of the CDR3: TGTGCCAGCAAAGGAAAGTGGAATCAGCCCCAGCATTTT.